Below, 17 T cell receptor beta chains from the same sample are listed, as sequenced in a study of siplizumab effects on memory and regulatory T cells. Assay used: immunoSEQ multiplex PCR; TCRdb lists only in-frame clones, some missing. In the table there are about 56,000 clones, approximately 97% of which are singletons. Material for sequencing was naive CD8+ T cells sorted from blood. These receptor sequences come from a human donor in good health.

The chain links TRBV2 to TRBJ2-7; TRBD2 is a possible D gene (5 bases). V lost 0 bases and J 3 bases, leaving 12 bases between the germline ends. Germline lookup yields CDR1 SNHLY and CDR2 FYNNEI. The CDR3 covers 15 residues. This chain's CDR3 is CASSEALGERYEQYF. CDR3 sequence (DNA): TGTGCCAGCAGTGAAGCGCTTGGGGAGCGCTACGAGCAGTACTTC.

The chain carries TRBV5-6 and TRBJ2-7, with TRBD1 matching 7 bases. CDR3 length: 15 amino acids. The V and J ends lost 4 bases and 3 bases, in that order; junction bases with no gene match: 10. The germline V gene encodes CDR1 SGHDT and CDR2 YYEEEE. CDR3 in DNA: TGTGCCAGCAGCCCAGGGGGTTCTACCGTCTACGAGCAGTACTTC. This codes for CASSPGGSTVYEQYF.

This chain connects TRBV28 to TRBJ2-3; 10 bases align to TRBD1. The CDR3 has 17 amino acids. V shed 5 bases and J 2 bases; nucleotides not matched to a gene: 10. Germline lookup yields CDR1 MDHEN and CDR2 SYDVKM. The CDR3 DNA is TGTGCCAGCAGTAGCCGACGGACAGGGGGGGACACAGATACGCAGTATTTT. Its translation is CASSSRRTGGDTDTQYF.

The CDR3 protein is CASQFEGVGNTIYF. CDR3 sequence (DNA): TGTGCCAGCCAATTTGAGGGGGTTGGAAACACCATATATTTT. The J gene is TRBJ1-3, the V gene TRBV18; a possible D gene is TRBD1 (6 bases). The CDR3 loop spans 14 amino acids. Trimming removed 8 bases from V and 3 bases from J, with 14 bases in between. Per germline, CDR1 KGHSH and CDR2 LQKENI.

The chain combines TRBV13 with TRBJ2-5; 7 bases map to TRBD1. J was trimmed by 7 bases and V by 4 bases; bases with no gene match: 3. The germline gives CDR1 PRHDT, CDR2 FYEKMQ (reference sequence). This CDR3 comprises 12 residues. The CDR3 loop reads CASSSGQLTQYF. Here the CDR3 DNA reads TGTGCCAGCAGCTCGGGACAGTTGACCCAGTACTTC.

The CDR3 sequence: CASSSEREKGTDTQYF. CDR3 bases: TGTGCCAGCAGCTCCGAGCGGGAGAAGGGCACAGATACGCAGTATTTT. V gene TRBV5-4 combines with J gene TRBJ2-3; 8 bases agree with TRBD2. The J segment lost 1 base and the V segment lost 3 bases, leaving 7 bases of the junction unmatched. The V gene's germline CDR1 is SGHNT and CDR2 YYREEE (reference sequence). The CDR3 contains 16 residues.

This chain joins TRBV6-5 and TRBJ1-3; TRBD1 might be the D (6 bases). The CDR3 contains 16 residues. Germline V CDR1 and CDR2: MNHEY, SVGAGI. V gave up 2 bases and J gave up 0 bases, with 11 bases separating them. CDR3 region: CASSYKGGDSGNTIYF. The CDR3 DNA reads TGTGCCAGCAGTTACAAGGGGGGGGACTCTGGAAACACCATATATTTT.

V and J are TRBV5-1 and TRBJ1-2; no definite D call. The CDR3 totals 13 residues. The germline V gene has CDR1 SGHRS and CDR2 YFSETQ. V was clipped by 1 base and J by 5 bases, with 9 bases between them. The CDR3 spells CASSLPGGYGYTF. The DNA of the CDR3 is TGCGCCAGCAGCTTGCCCGGAGGTTATGGCTACACCTTC.

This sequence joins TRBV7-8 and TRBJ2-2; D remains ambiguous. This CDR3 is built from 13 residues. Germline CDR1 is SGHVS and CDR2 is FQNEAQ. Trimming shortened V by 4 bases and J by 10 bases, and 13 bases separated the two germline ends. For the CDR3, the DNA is TGTGCCAGCAGCTCCCCCCCGCGGTCGGAGCTGTTTTTT. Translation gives CASSSPPRSELFF.

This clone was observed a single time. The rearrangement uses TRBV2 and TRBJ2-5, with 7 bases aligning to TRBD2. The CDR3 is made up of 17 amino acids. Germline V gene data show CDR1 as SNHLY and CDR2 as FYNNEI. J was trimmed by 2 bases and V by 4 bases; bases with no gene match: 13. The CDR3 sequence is CASSGATTSPSQETQYF. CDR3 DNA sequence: TGTGCCAGCAGTGGGGCGACGACTAGCCCCTCTCAAGAGACCCAGTACTTC.

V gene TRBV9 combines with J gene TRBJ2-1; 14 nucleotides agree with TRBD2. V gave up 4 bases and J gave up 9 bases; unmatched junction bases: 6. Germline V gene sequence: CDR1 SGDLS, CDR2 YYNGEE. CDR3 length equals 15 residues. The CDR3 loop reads CASSPGLAGVGEQFF. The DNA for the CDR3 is TGTGCCAGCAGCCCGGGACTAGCGGGAGTGGGTGAGCAGTTCTTC.

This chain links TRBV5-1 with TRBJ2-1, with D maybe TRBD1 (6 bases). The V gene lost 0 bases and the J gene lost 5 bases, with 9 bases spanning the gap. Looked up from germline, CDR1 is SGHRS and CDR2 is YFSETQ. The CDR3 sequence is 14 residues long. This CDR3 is CASSLGDTNNEQFF. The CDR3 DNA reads TGCGCCAGCAGCTTGGGGGACACCAACAATGAGCAGTTCTTC.

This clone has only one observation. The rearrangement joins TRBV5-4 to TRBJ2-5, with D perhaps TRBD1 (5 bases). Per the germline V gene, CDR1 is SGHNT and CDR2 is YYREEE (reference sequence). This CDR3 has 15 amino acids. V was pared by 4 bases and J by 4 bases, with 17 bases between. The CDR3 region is CASSPRQLERETQYF. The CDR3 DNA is TGTGCCAGCAGCCCAAGACAGCTGGAGAGAGAGACCCAGTACTTC.

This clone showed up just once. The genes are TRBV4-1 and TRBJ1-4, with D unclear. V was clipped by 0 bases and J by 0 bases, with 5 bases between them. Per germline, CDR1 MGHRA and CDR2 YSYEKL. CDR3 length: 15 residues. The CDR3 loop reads CASSQDISTNEKLFF. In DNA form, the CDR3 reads TGCGCCAGCAGCCAAGATATTTCAACTAATGAAAAACTGTTTTTT.

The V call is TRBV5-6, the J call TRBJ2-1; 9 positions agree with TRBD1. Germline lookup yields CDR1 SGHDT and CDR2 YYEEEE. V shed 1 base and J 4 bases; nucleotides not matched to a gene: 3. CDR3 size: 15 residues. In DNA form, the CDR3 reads TGTGCCAGCAGCTTGTCGGGACAGGGATACAATGAGCAGTTCTTC. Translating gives CASSLSGQGYNEQFF.

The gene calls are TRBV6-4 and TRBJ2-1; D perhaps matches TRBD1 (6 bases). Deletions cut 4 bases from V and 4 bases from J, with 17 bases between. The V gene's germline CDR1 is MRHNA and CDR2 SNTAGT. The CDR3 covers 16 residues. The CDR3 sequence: CASSAQGRGVYNEQFF. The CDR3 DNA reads TGTGCCAGCAGTGCTCAGGGGAGAGGGGTATACAATGAGCAGTTCTTC.

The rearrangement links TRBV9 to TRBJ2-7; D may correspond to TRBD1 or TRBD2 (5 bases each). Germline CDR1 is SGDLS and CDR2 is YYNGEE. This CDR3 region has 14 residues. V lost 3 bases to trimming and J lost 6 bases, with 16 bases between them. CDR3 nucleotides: TGTGCCAGCAGCGGCCCCGGGACCCAGGGCGAGCAGTACTTC. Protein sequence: CASSGPGTQGEQYF.